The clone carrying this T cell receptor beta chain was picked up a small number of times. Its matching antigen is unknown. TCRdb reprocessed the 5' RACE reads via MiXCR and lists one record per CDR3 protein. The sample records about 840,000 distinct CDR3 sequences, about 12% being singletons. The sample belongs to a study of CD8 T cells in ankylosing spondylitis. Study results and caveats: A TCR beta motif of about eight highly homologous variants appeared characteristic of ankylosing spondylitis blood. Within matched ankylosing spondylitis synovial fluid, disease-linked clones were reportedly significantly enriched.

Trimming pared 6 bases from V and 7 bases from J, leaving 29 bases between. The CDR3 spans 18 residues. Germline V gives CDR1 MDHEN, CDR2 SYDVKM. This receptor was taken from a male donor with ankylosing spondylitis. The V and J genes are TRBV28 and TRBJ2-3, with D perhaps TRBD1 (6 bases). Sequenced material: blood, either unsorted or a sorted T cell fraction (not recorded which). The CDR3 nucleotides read TGTGCCAGCAGCATTGACAGGCCGGCCGGATTAAAGCTTTATACGCAGTATTTT. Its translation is CASSIDRPAGLKLYTQYF.